Included here is one T cell receptor beta chain sequence, with context. Its antigen is as yet unknown. This may come from a read error, since a much larger clone is one base off. TCR cDNA molecules were tagged individually, and each one carried a unique molecular identifier. One entry per CDR3 protein results from TCRdb running MiXCR on the 5' RACE reads. The table lists approximately 40,000 distinct CDR3 sequences, 6.5% to 8.5% of them singletons, with approximately 30% in the top ten. This sample was taken from a study of spatial heterogeneity in lung cancer. Study background: Beta-chain sequences consistently outnumbered alpha-chain sequences in detection. There were, on average, more than nine raw-read appearances for each unique TCR and UMI combination. Study-level findings and limits: Ubiquitous expanded tumor TCRs showed up in blood more at resection than follow-up.

Germline CDR1 and CDR2: SGHTA and FQGNSA. The CDR3 loop spans 14 amino acids. Time point defined: sample taken at primary tumor resection. The input material, whole RNA from tumor, nontumor lung or frozen PBMC, was sequenced unsorted. This TCR was recovered from a male donor with early-stage non-small cell lung cancer. The input for sequencing was PBMCs, taken at surgery. The V and J genes are TRBV7-2 and TRBJ2-5; TRBD2 matches at 7 bases. CDR3 nucleotide sequence: TGTGTCAGCACCGAATGGGGGGGGCAAGAGACCCAGTACTTC. Translated: CVSTEWGGQETQYF. Full variable domain (missing parts from reference TRBV7-2 and TRBJ2-5): GAGVSQSPSNKVTEKGKDVELRCDPISGHTALYWYRQSLGQGLEFLIYFQGNSAPDKSGLPSDRFSAERTGGSVSTLTIQRTQQEDSAVYLCVSTEWGGQETQYFGPGTRLLVL.